This T cell receptor beta chain derives from a study of CD8+CD57+ T cells in acquired aplastic anemia. Notes on the study in general: Patients shared about 30 CD8+ CDR3 sequences with controls.

15 amino acids form the CDR3, both terminal residues included. CDR1 is MNHNS, CDR2 SASEGT, per germline. The template used for profiling TCR beta VDJ and CDR3 was genomic DNA. TCRdb analysed the reads with MiXCR anew, one entry per CDR3 protein. The sample includes 300,000 or so distinct CDR3 sequences, approximately 57% seen only once; the top ten take 7.5% to 9%. This clonotype was picked up many times. The target antigen is unknown. The DNA is omitted, as the CDR3 cannot be located on it reliably, and the CDR3 follows TCRdb's listing. This clonotype originated in a human donor with severe aplastic anemia or a healthy control (not recorded which). V is TRBV6-1 and J is TRBJ1-1; the table gives TRBD1 as D, unverified against the DNA. Sequencing was performed on sorted CD4+, CD8+, or CD8+CD57+ T cells (not recorded which) from PBMCs. The CDR3 protein is CASILDRGKNTEAFF.